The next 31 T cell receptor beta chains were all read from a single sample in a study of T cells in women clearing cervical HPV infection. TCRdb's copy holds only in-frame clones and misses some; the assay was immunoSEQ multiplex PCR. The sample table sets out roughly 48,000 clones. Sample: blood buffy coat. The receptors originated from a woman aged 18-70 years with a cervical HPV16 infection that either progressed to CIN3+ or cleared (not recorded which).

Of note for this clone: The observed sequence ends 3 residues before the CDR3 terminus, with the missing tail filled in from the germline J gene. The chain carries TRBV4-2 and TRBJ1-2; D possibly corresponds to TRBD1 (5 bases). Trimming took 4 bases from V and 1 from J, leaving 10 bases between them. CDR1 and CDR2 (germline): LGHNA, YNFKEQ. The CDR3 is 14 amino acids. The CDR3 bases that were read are TGTGCCAGCAGCCCCTCTGACAGTAACTATGGC. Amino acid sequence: CASSPSDSNYG. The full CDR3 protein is CASSPSDSNYGYTF.

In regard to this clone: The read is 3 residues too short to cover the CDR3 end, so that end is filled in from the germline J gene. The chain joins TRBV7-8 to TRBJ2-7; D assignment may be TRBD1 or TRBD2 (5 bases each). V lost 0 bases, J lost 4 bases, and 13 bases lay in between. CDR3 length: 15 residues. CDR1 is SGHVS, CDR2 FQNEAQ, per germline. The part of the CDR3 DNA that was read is TGTGCCAGCAGCTTAGCGCCAGGGTGGAGGTACGAG. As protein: CASSLAPGWRYE. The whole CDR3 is CASSLAPGWRYEQYF. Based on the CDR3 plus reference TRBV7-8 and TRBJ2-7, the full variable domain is GAGVSQSPRYKVAKRGQDVALRCDPISGHVSLFWYQQALGQGPEFLTYFQNEAQLDKSGLPSDRFFAERPEGSVSTLKIQRTQQEDSAVYLCASSLAPGWRYEQYFGPGTRLTVT.

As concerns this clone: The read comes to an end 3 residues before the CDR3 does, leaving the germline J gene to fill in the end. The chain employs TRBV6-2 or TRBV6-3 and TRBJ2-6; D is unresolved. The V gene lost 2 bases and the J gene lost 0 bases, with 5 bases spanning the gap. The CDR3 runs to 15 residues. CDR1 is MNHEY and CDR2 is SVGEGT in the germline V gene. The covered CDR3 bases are TGTGCCAGCAGTTACGGCCTCTCTGGGGCCAACGTC. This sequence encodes CASSYGLSGANV. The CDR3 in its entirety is CASSYGLSGANVLTF.

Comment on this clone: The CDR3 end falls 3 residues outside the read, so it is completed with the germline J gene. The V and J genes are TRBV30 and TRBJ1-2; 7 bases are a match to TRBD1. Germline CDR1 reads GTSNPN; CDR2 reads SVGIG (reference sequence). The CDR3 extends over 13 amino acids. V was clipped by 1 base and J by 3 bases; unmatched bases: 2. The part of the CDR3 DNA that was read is TGTGCCTGGAGTGGGGGACAGCACTATGGC. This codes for CAWSGGQHYG. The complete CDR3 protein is CAWSGGQHYGYTF.

The part of the CDR3 DNA that was read is TGTGCCAGCACGAACCAGGGGTTCTCTGAA. It codes for CASTNQGFSE. The full CDR3 is CASTNQGFSEAFF. The rearrangement uses TRBV2 and TRBJ1-1, with D perhaps TRBD1 (6 bases). Sequencing ends 3 residues short of the CDR3 end; the germline J gene provides the rest. This CDR3 comprises 13 residues. CDR1 is SNHLY, CDR2 FYNNEI, per germline. V lost 7 bases and J lost 6, with 15 bases in between. Variable domain in full (rest from reference TRBV2 and TRBJ1-1): EPEVTQTPSHQVTQMGQEVILRCVPISNHLYFYWYRQILGQKVEFLVSFYNNEISEKSEIFDDQFSVERPDGSNFTLKIRSTKLEDSAMYFCASTNQGFSEAFFGQGTRLTVV.

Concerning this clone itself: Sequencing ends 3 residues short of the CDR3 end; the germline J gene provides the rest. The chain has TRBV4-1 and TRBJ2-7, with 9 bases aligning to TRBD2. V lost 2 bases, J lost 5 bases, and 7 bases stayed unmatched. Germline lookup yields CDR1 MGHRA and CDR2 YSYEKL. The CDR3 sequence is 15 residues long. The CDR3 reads CASSQHGLAKNEQYF. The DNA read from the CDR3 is TGCGCCAGCAGCCAACATGGACTAGCGAAGAACGAG.

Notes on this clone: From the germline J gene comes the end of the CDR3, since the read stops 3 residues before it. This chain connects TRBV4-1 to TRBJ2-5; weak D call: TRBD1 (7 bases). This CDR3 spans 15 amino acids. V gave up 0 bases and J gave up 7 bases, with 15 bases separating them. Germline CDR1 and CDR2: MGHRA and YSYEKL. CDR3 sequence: CASSQEGTVGGTQYF. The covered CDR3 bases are TGCGCCAGCAGCCAAGAAGGGACAGTGGGGGGGACC.

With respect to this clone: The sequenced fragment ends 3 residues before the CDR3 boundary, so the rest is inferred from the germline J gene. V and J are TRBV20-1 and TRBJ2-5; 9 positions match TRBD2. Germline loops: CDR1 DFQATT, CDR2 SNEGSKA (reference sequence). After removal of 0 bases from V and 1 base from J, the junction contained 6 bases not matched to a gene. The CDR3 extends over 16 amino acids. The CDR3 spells CSARDGIAGVQETQYF. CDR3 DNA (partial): TGCAGTGCTAGAGATGGAATAGCGGGGGTCCAAGAGACC.

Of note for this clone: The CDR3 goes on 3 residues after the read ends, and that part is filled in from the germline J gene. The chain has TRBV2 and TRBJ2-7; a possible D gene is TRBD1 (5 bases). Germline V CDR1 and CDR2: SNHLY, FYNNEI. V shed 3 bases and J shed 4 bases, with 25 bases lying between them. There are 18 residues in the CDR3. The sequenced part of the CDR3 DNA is TGTGCCAGCAGTGATATATTTAAGGGGCGAGCCCTACCGTACGAG. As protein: CASSDIFKGRALPYE. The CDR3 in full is CASSDIFKGRALPYEQYF.

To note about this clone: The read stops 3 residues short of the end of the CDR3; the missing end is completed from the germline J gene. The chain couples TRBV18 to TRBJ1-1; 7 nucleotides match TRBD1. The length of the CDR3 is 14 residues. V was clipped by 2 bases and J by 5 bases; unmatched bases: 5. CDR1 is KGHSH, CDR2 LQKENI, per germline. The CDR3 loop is CASSPDRVTTEAFF. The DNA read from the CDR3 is TGTGCCAGCTCACCAGACAGGGTGACGACTGAA.

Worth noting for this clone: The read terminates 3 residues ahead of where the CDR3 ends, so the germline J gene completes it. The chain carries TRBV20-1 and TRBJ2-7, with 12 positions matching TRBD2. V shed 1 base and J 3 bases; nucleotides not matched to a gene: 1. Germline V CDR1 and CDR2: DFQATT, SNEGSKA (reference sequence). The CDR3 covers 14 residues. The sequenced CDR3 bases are TGCAGTGCTAGAGGACTAGCGGGGGACTACGAG. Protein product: CSARGLAGDYE. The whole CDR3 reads CSARGLAGDYEQYF.

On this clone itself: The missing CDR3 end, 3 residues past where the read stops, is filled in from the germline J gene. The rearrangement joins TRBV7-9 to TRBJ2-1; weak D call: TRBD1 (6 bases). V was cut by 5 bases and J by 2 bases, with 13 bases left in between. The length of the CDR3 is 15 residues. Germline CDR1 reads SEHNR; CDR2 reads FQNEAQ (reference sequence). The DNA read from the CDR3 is TGTGCCAGCAGCCAGACAGGACTCACCTACAATGAG. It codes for CASSQTGLTYNE. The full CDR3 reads CASSQTGLTYNEQFF.

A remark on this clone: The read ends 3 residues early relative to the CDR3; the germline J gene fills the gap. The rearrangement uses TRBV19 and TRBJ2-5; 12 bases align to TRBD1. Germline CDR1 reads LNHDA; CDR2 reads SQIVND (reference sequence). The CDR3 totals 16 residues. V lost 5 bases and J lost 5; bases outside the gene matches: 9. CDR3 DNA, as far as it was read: TGTGCCAGTAGTCTCGGGACAGGGGGCGGTGGGGAGACC. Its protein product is CASSLGTGGGGET. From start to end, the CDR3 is CASSLGTGGGGETQYF.

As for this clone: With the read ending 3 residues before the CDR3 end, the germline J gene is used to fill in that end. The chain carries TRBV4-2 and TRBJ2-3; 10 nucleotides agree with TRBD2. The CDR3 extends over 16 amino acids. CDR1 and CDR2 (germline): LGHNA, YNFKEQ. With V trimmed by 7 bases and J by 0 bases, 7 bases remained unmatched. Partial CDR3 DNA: TGTGCCAGCACCACTAGCGGGGATGGGAGCACAGATACG. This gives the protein CASTTSGDGSTDT. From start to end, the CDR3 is CASTTSGDGSTDTQYF.

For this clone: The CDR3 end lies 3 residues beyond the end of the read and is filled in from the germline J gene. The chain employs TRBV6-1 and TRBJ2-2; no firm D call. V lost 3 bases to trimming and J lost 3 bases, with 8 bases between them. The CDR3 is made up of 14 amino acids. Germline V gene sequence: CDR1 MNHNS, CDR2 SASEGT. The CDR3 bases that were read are TGTGCCAGCAGTGAGACTTGGGACACCGGGGAG. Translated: CASSETWDTGE. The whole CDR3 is CASSETWDTGELFF.

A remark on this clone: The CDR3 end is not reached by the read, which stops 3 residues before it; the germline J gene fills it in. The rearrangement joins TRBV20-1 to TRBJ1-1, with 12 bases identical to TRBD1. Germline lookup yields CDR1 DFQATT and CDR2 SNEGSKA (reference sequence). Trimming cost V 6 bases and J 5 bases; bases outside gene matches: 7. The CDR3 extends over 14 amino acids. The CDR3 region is CSARRDRGRTEAFF. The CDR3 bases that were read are TGCAGTGCCAGGCGGGACAGGGGGCGAACTGAA.

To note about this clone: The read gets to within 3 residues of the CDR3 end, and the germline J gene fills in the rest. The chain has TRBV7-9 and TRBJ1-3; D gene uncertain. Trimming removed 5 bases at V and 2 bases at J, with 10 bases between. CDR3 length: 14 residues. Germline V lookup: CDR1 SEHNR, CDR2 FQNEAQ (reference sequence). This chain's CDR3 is CASSLKGPGNTIYF. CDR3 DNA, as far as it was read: TGTGCCAGCAGCCTCAAGGGCCCTGGAAACACC.

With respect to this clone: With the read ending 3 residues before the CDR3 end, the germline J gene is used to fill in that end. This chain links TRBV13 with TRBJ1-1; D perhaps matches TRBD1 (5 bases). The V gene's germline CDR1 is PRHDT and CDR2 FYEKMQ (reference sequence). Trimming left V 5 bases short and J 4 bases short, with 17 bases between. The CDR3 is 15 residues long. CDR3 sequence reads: CASSPIRGSSTEAFF. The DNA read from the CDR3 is TGTGCCAGCAGCCCCATAAGGGGATCGTCCACTGAA.

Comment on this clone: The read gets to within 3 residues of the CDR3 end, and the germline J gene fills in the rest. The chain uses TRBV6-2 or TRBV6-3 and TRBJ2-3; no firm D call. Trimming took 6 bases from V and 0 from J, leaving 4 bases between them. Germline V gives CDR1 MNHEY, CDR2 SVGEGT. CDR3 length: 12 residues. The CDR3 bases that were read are TGTGCCAGCAGATCTAGCACAGATACG. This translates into CASRSSTDT. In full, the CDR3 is CASRSSTDTQYF.

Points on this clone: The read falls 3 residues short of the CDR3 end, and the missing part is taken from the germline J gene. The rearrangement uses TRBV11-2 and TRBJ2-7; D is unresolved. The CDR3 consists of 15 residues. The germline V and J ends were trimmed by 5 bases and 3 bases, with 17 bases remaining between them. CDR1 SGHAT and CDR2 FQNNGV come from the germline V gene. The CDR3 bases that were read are TGTGCCAGCAGCCCCGAGACCCATCGACTCTACGAG. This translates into CASSPETHRLYE. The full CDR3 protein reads CASSPETHRLYEQYF.

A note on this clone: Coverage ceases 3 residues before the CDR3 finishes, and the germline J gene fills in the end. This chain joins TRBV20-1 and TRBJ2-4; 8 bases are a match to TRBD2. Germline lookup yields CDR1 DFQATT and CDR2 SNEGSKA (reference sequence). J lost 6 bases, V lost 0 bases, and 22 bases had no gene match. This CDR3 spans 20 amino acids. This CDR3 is CSARDPPVGSSGRNGNIQYF. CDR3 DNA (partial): TGCAGTGCTAGAGATCCGCCGGTGGGAAGCAGCGGGAGAAACGGAAACATT.

The CDR3 protein is CATNRGEGTEAFF. The DNA read from the CDR3 is TGTGCCACCAATAGAGGGGAGGGCACTGAA. This chain links TRBV15 with TRBJ1-1; TRBD1 is a possible D gene (5 bases). The read halts 3 residues ahead of the CDR3 end, with the missing end drawn from the germline J gene. Per germline, CDR1 LNHNV and CDR2 YYDKDF (reference sequence). Deletions cut 7 bases from V and 4 bases from J, with 13 bases between. The CDR3 is 13 amino acids.

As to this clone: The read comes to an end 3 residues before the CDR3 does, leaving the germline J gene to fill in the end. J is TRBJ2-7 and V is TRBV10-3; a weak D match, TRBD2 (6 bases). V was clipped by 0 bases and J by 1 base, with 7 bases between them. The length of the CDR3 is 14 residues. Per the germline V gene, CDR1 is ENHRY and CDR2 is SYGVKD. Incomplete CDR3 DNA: TGTGCCATCAGTGAGTCGGGGGGTTCCTACGAG. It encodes CAISESGGSYE. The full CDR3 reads CAISESGGSYEQYF.

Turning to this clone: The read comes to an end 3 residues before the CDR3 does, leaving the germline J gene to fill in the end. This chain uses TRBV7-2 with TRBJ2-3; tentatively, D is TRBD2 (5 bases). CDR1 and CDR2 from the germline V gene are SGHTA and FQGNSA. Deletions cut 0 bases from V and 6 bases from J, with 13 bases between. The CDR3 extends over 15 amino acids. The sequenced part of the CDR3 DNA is TGTGCCAGCAGCTTAGCGCAGGCCGGCGGGGATACG. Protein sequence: CASSLAQAGGDT. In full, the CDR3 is CASSLAQAGGDTQYF. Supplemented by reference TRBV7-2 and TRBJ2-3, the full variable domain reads GAGVSQSPSNKVTEKGKDVELRCDPISGHTALYWYRQSLGQGLEFLIYFQGNSAPDKSGLPSDRFSAERTGGSVSTLTIQRTQQEDSAVYLCASSLAQAGGDTQYFGPGTRLTVL.

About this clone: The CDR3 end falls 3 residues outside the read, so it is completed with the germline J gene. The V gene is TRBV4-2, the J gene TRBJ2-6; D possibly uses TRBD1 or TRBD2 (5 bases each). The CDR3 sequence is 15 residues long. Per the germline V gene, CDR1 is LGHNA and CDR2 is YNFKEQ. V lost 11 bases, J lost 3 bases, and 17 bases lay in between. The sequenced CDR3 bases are TGTGCCTCCAGATCTAGGGGAGATGGGGCCAACGTC. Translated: CASRSRGDGANV. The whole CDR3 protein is CASRSRGDGANVLTF.

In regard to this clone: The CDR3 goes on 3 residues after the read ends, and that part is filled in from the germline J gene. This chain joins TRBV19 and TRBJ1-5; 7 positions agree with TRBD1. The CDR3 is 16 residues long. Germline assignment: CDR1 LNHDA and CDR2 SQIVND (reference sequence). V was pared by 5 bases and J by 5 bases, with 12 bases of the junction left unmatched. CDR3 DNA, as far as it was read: TGTGCCAGTAGTCGGTCAACGGGACAGATTTATCAGCCC. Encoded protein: CASSRSTGQIYQP. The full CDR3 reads CASSRSTGQIYQPQHF.

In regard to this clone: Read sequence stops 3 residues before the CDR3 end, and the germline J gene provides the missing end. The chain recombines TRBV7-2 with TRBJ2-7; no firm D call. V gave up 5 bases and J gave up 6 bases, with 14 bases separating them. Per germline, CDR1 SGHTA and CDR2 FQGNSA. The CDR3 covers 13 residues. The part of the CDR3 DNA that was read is TGTGCCAGCAGCAGGTCTCAGGCTCGCGAG. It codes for CASSRSQARE. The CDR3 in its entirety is CASSRSQAREQYF.

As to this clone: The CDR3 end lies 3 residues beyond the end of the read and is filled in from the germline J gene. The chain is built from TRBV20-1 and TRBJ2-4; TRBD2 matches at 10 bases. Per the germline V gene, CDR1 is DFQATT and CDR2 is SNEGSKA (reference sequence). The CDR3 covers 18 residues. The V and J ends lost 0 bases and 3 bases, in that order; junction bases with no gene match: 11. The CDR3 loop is CSARDASGSARVKNIQYF. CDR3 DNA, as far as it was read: TGCAGTGCTAGAGATGCTAGCGGGAGCGCCAGGGTCAAAAACATT.

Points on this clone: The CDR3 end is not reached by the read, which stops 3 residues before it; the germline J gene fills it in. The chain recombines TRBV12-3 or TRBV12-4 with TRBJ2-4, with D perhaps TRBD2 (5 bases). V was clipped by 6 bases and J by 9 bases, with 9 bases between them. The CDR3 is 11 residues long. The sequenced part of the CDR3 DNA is TGTGCCAGCAGCCCGGGGATCATT. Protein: CASSPGII. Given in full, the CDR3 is CASSPGIIQYF.

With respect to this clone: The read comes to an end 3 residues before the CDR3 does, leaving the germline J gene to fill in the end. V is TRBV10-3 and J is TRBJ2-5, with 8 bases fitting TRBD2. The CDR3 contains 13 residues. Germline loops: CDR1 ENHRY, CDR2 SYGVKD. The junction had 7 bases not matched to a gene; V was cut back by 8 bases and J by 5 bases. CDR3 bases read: TGTGCCATCCGCTCTAGCGGGCGCGAGACC. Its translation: CAIRSSGRET. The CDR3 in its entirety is CAIRSSGRETQYF.

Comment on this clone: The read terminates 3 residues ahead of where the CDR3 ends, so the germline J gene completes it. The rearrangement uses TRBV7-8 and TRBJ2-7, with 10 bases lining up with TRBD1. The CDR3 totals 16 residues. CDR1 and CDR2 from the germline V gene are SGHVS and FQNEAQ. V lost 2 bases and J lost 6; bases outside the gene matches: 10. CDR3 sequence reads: CASSLRLMGQGTEQYF. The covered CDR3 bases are TGTGCCAGCAGCTTACGTTTAATGGGACAGGGGACCGAG.